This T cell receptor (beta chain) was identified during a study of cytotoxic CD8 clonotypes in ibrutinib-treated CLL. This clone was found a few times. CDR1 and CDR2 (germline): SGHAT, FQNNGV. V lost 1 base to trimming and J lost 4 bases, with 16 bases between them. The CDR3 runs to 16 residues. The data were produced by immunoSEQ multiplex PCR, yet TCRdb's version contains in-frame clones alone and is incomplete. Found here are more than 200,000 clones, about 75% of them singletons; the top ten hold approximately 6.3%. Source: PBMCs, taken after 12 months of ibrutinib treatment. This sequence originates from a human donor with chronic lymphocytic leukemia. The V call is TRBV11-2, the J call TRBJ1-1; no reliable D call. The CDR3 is CASSLVAGTIGTEAFF. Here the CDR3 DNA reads TGTGCCAGCAGCTTAGTCGCCGGCACCATCGGCACTGAAGCTTTCTTT.